This TCR beta chain stems from a study of cytomegalovirus exposure and HLA in healthy donors (dated by TCRdb to between 2016 and 2019). Context from the whole study: According to an earlier analysis of several hundred of the donors, 150 million to 200 million T cells yielded roughly 110 million unique TCR beta sequences and 250 to 350 Gb of sequence data. Roughly 300 gigabases of sequencing data and 75 million to 85 million unique TCR sequences made up an early release that covered several hundred HLA-typed donors. The genetic ancestry cluster associated with self-reported Caucasian donors included 70% to 85% of the approximately 410 genotyped donors. The study aimed to test whether cataloging public T cell receptors could reveal signatures of past pathogen exposure. The study profiled the T cell repertoires of 666 subjects by immunosequencing and related them to cytomegalovirus serostatus. In addition to the first cohort of around 670 subjects, a separate validation cohort of under 150 different subjects was used. The study combined high-throughput TCR immunosequencing, statistical association of individual TCRs with disease status, and machine learning to predict cytomegalovirus infection status. In a later analysis, previously published TCR beta repertoires from 550 to 750 donors were re-analyzed and high-resolution HLA genotyping was added so that TCR occurrence patterns could be studied. The later analysis used no new phenotypic data to find candidate immune exposures, relying instead on TCR beta sequences and their occurrence across donors. To decide whether each TCR beta V gene segment behaved as functional or pseudogenic, an earlier analysis of approximately 620 of the donors relied on high-throughput TCR beta sequencing. Alongside the repertoire data, information on donor age, sex, ethnicity and CMV serostatus was compiled. In a later genetic analysis, genome-wide SNP genotypes for 398 of the 666 donors were used, and that subset was treated as a discovery cohort. Every discovery cohort repertoire had been produced on one sequencing platform. Class I and class II HLA loci were covered by the typing at four-digit resolution. Typing coverage varied by locus: about 620-630 donors for A, B, C, DRB1 and DQB1; more than 500 for DQA1; about 600 for DPA1; approximately 470 for DPB1. Roughly five DR-DQ haplotypes were treated as single units for association and clustering because of strong linkage in the cohort. Among around 400 genotyped donors of the cohort, an average of roughly 230,000 unique TCR beta nucleotide sequences was sequenced per donor, of which 15% to 20% were non-productive. Broader findings and caveats from the paper: In vitro tests confirmed that a few of the cytomegalovirus-associated TCR beta chains recognize cytomegalovirus antigens. A further reported finding was that TCR beta sequences accurately predicted the HLA-A and HLA-B alleles for most subjects in the first cohort. The classifier was reported to diagnose cytomegalovirus status with high specificity and sensitivity in both the original and validation cohorts. The study listed 150 to 200 TCR beta chains as associated with cytomegalovirus. Broadly in line with IMGT annotations, most TCR beta V segments showed up in productive rearrangements about 87% or about 30% of the time in an earlier analysis of some 590 of the donors. The sequencing pipeline was judged likely to have produced a cluster of highly shared sequence variants as a technical artifact. Several of the top co-occurrence clusters appeared to be linked to parvovirus B19, influenza, CMV and Epstein-Barr virus, according to a later analysis. CMV serostatus was the only immune exposure information available for the cohort. A later genetic analysis reported fewer N-insertions in productive TCRs among donors in an Asian-associated ancestry cluster than the roughly 700-donor mean. HLA typing was unavailable for some donors at each locus, so association tests used only the typed subset. Correlated functional status among segregating V segments might reflect linkage disequilibrium, but an unknown experimental factor could not be ruled out. Because counts were too low, some 17 rarely observed V segments, including chromosome 9 orphons, were excluded from the earlier analysis of fewer than 650 of the donors. Across donors, most TCR sequences were observed very rarely, whereas some public TCRs were present in many individuals. The 87-base-pair reads could not distinguish some IMGT-functional V segments, including TRBV6-2 and TRBV6-3, so those segments were excluded. When HLA alleles, especially DR and DQ, strongly co-occurred, TCR associations were difficult to assign to individual alleles. In a later analysis, HLA-associated TCR beta chains were found to be more clonally expanded and to have lower generation probabilities than equally common non-associated chains. A later genetic analysis associated a missense DCLRE1C variant with V-gene and J-gene trimming of TCR beta chains, and an independent cohort replicated the association. Sequencing depth was assumed to be roughly uniform across donors in the presence/absence analyses, though that assumption may not hold. In this cohort, only TCR beta chains were sequenced, and detectable features were limited by the absence of alpha or paired-chain data. In a later analysis, the rate of TCR association differed among HLA loci, with DRB1 alleles having the most associated TCRs and HLA-C alleles having the fewest. At a false discovery rate of 0.05, a later analysis linked around 17,000 TCR beta sequences to specific HLA alleles. According to the authors, the approach could potentially be generalized to other disease states and immunological phenotypes. In a later analysis, most CMV-associated TCR beta chains were found to appear HLA-restricted, with HLA associations seemingly driven largely by CMV exposure.

The cohort consisted of 600 or so healthy bone marrow donors. Cohort members were all nominally healthy when sampled, although unrecorded immune exposures were likely present. The donor was CMV seronegative and was included in the group of 352 seronegative cohort members. Each donor provided a peripheral blood sample, and peripheral blood mononuclear cells were used for TCR beta sequencing. Genomic DNA extraction from the blood cell samples was performed with the Qiagen DNeasy Blood Extraction Kit. Regarding this clone: Its target antigen remains unknown. No quality values exist for individual bases; no much larger clone is one base distant.

Library construction relied on the immunoSEQ multiplex PCR assay. For the multiplex PCR, a mixture combining 60 forward primers for TCR Vbeta segments and 13 reverse primers for TCR Jbeta segments was used. The CDR3 region of rearranged TCR beta genes was amplified from genomic DNA with a multiplex PCR assay. Amplified TCR beta libraries were sequenced as 87-base-pair reads on the Illumina HiSeq System. The authors processed their data as follows. Across the roughly 670 repertoires, a later analysis counted tens of millions of unique TCR beta chains, 9 million to 14 million of which were shared by at least two donors. A nearest-neighbor algorithm error-corrected the raw reads and collapsed the reads into unique sequences, merging closely related sequences to remove PCR and sequencing errors. CDR3 sequences were aligned to IMGT reference sequences to assign V, D and J gene segments. For a sequence to be retained, at least a six-nucleotide match to both a V gene segment and a J gene segment was required. Rearrangements were called productive when the CDR3 lacked stop codons and stayed in frame with V and J; all others were non-productive. CDR3 was defined by IMGT convention, running from the second conserved V-encoded cysteine to the conserved J-encoded phenylalanine. The earlier analysis of about 620 of the donors excluded sequences that lacked an unambiguous match to a single V gene segment. In an earlier analysis of a few hundred of the donors, V segments were called functional above 56.7% productive rearrangements and were called segregating when the between-donor standard deviation exceeded 5%. A statistical classification framework was developed to diagnose cytomegalovirus status using the catalog of TCR beta chain sequences. In a later analysis, V and J genes were assigned by comparing TCR nucleotide sequences against IMGT/GENE-DB human TR gene sequences. The TCRdist pipeline was used in a later analysis to assign CDR3 sequences and most-parsimonious VDJ recombination scenarios. In a later analysis, every TCR beta chain was defined by the combination of its CDR3 amino acid sequence and its V-gene family, and reads without a unique V-gene family were dropped. As a way to deal with suspected cross-contamination and a sequencing artifact, a later analysis dropped 500 to 700 nucleotide sequences that were highly shared and had low generation probability. For each public chain, a later analysis derived a clonal expansion index from normalized ranks of inferred template counts within each repertoire. In a later analysis, generation probabilities were computed using a VDJ recombination model fitted to out-of-frame rearrangements, and the results were checked against IGoR. In a later analysis, hypergeometric tests were used to score TCR-TCR, TCR-HLA and TCR-CMV co-occurrence, with a repertoire-size bias correction applied to TCR pairs. A later analysis estimated false discovery rates by permuting HLA or CMV assignments 20 times. A later analysis grouped co-occurring TCRs with DBSCAN, adding TCRdist sequence similarity when clustering within HLA-allele-positive subsets. Repertoires with fewer than 30,000 or more than 120,000 public chains were left out of co-occurrence clustering, as were several repertoires with anomalous nucleotide sharing. The table comes from immuneACCESS by way of TCRdb, which keeps in-frame sequences with V and J called. Part of the clones is missing from these tables; in studies checked, under half for an unresolved V gene and the rest for unknown reasons. The DNA gave D and trimming, while V, J and clone size come from that table. This sample holds 150,000 or so clones; more than 70% were observed only once. Clones ranked in the top ten supply less than 3% of the sample.

The junction shows trimming of 6 bases on V and 1 base on J, and the gene matches do not reach 5 bases of it. CDR3 length: 14 amino acids, cysteine to phenylalanine. Solely the CDR3 DNA is kept, with 42 bases framed from the first base. Based on the germline V gene, the CDR1 and CDR2 sequences are SNHLY and FYNNEI. The specimen was PBMCs. This TCR was recovered from a man between 45 and 60 years old in good health and CMV-seronegative. The V and J segments used are TRBV2 and TRBJ1-1; the central 7 bases match TRBD1. CDR3 region: CASSAGTENTEAFF. The DNA sequence is TGTGCCAGCAGCGCCGGGACAGAGAACACTGAAGCTTTCTTT.